The rows below give T cell receptor beta chains drawn from one sample of a study of T-cell memory formation after mild COVID-19. TCRdb re-called the 5' RACE reads with MiXCR, one entry per CDR3 protein. The sample lists around 310,000 distinct CDR3 sequences; 20% to 25% were seen once. The sample was PBMCs or a T cell subset sorted from them (not recorded which). The receptors originated from a man aged 18 to 30 who had mild COVID-19 (a few samples of this study predate the infection). Cell type and time point are not known. Both conserved end residues are part of each CDR3. The D gene is left open where the match is weak. Not all rows give a size; the values are once, few, many and, for expanded clones, a class.

cdr3_aa: CASSPPGQGVPGELFF; cdr3_nt: TGTGCCAGCAGCCCCCCGGGACAGGGGGTGCCCGGGGAGCTGTTTTTT; clone_size: few; v_call: TRBV7-2; d_call: TRBD1; j_call: TRBJ2-2
cdr3_aa: CASSATSGANVLTF; cdr3_nt: TGTGCCAGCAGCGCCACTTCTGGGGCCAACGTCCTGACTTTC; clone_size: .; v_call: TRBV9; d_call: .; j_call: TRBJ2-6
cdr3_aa: CASSIGQDTDTQYF; cdr3_nt: TGTGCCAGTAGTATCGGACAGGACACAGATACGCAGTATTTT; clone_size: many; v_call: TRBV19; d_call: TRBD1; j_call: TRBJ2-3
cdr3_aa: CAISGTYEDTQYF; cdr3_nt: TGTGCCATCAGTGGGACTTATGAAGATACGCAGTATTTT; clone_size: .; v_call: TRBV10-3; d_call: .; j_call: TRBJ2-3
cdr3_aa: CASTTLLAGGTDTQYF; cdr3_nt: TGTGCCAGCACAACTTTACTAGCGGGGGGCACAGATACGCAGTATTTT; clone_size: few; v_call: TRBV6-1; d_call: TRBD2; j_call: TRBJ2-3
cdr3_aa: CASSPASADTQYF; cdr3_nt: TGTGCCAGCAGTCCAGCCTCCGCCGATACGCAGTATTTT; clone_size: .; v_call: TRBV7-2; d_call: .; j_call: TRBJ2-3
cdr3_aa: CASSPGTSGSEQYF; cdr3_nt: TGTGCCAGCAGCCCAGGGACCTCGGGTAGCGAGCAGTACTTC; clone_size: few; v_call: TRBV7-7; d_call: .; j_call: TRBJ2-7
cdr3_aa: CASSFAEYNEQFF; cdr3_nt: TGTGCCAGCAGTTTTGCAGAATACAATGAGCAGTTCTTC; clone_size: .; v_call: TRBV12-3/TRBV12-4; d_call: .; j_call: TRBJ2-1
cdr3_aa: CASTRQYNQPQHF; cdr3_nt: TGTGCCAGCACAAGACAGTACAATCAGCCCCAGCATTTT; clone_size: .; v_call: TRBV28; d_call: .; j_call: TRBJ1-5
cdr3_aa: CSVAGSYNSPLHF; cdr3_nt: TGCAGCGTCGCGGGATCTTATAATTCACCCCTCCACTTT; clone_size: few; v_call: TRBV29-1; d_call: .; j_call: TRBJ1-6
cdr3_aa: CATSGDSYNEQFF; cdr3_nt: TGTGCCACCAGTGGGGATTCGTACAATGAGCAGTTCTTC; clone_size: many; v_call: TRBV24-1; d_call: .; j_call: TRBJ2-1
cdr3_aa: CAISGTAQETQYF; cdr3_nt: TGTGCCATCAGTGGGACAGCCCAAGAGACCCAGTACTTC; clone_size: few; v_call: TRBV10-3; d_call: .; j_call: TRBJ2-5
cdr3_aa: CASTGQSNNEQFF; cdr3_nt: TGTGCCAGCACCGGACAGTCTAACAATGAGCAGTTCTTC; clone_size: few; v_call: TRBV27; d_call: .; j_call: TRBJ2-1
cdr3_aa: CASSSDRLGSETQYF; cdr3_nt: TGTGCCAGCAGCTCGGACCGGCTGGGATCGGAGACCCAGTACTTC; clone_size: .; v_call: TRBV7-2; d_call: .; j_call: TRBJ2-5
cdr3_aa: CASSFDRDYGYTF; cdr3_nt: TGTGCCAGCAGTTTTGACAGGGACTATGGCTACACCTTC; clone_size: few; v_call: TRBV12-3/TRBV12-4; d_call: TRBD1; j_call: TRBJ1-2
cdr3_aa: CASSYSVNLQETQYF; cdr3_nt: TGTGCCAGCAGTTACTCCGTGAACCTCCAAGAGACCCAGTACTTC; clone_size: .; v_call: TRBV6-2/TRBV6-3; d_call: .; j_call: TRBJ2-5
cdr3_aa: CASSLGRENSPLHF; cdr3_nt: TGTGCCAGCAGTTTAGGCAGGGAGAATTCACCCCTCCACTTT; clone_size: many; v_call: TRBV12-3/TRBV12-4; d_call: .; j_call: TRBJ1-6
cdr3_aa: CASSQTETKNIQYF; cdr3_nt: TGTGCCAGCAGCCAAACGGAGACCAAAAACATTCAGTACTTC; clone_size: .; v_call: TRBV3-1; d_call: .; j_call: TRBJ2-4
cdr3_aa: CASSPHIGQGSYEQYF; cdr3_nt: TGCGCCAGCAGCCCGCATATAGGACAGGGATCCTACGAGCAGTACTTC; clone_size: .; v_call: TRBV5-1; d_call: TRBD1; j_call: TRBJ2-7
cdr3_aa: CASSVKRGGSSSTGELFF; cdr3_nt: TGTGCCAGCAGCGTAAAGCGGGGGGGCTCTTCGAGCACCGGGGAGCTGTTTTTT; clone_size: .; v_call: TRBV9; d_call: TRBD2; j_call: TRBJ2-2
cdr3_aa: CASSGGRAYNSPLHF; cdr3_nt: TGTGCCAGCAGCGGAGGCCGGGCCTATAATTCACCCCTCCACTTT; clone_size: few; v_call: TRBV28; d_call: .; j_call: TRBJ1-6
cdr3_aa: CASSFAYGYTF; cdr3_nt: TGTGCCAGCAGTTTTGCGTATGGCTACACCTTC; clone_size: few; v_call: TRBV12-3/TRBV12-4; d_call: .; j_call: TRBJ1-2
cdr3_aa: CASSRGQGGGYTF; cdr3_nt: TGTGCCAGCAGTCGGGGACAGGGAGGAGGCTACACCTTC; clone_size: .; v_call: TRBV28; d_call: TRBD1; j_call: TRBJ1-2
cdr3_aa: CASSARDRLNTEAFF; cdr3_nt: TGTGCCAGCAGCGCCCGAGACAGGCTGAACACTGAAGCTTTCTTT; clone_size: few; v_call: TRBV9; d_call: .; j_call: TRBJ1-1
cdr3_aa: CASSTGGSGANVLTF; cdr3_nt: TGTGCCAGCAGCACGGGGGGGTCTGGGGCCAACGTCCTGACTTTC; clone_size: many; v_call: TRBV7-9; d_call: TRBD2; j_call: TRBJ2-6
cdr3_aa: CASSFRRITDTQYF; cdr3_nt: TGTGCCAGCAGTTTTAGGAGGATTACAGATACGCAGTATTTT; clone_size: many; v_call: TRBV28; d_call: .; j_call: TRBJ2-3
cdr3_aa: CASSFDTTRRAYGYTF; cdr3_nt: TGCGCCAGCAGCTTCGACACAACTAGGCGGGCCTATGGCTACACCTTC; clone_size: .; v_call: TRBV5-1; d_call: .; j_call: TRBJ1-2
cdr3_aa: CASSPGQIDQPQHF; cdr3_nt: TGTGCCAGCAGCCCGGGACAGATCGATCAGCCCCAGCATTTT; clone_size: few; v_call: TRBV27; d_call: TRBD1; j_call: TRBJ1-5
cdr3_aa: CASSLALTGSYNEQFF; cdr3_nt: TGCGCCAGCAGCTTGGCCCTGACAGGCTCCTACAATGAGCAGTTCTTC; clone_size: few; v_call: TRBV5-1; d_call: .; j_call: TRBJ2-1
cdr3_aa: CASSKVDRGDQAYNEQFF; cdr3_nt: TGTGCCAGCAGCAAAGTGGACAGGGGCGATCAAGCCTACAATGAGCAGTTCTTC; clone_size: few; v_call: TRBV21-1; d_call: .; j_call: TRBJ2-1
cdr3_aa: CASSLALANEQFF; cdr3_nt: TGTGCCAGCAGCTTGGCCTTGGCCAATGAGCAGTTCTTC; clone_size: few; v_call: TRBV5-4; d_call: .; j_call: TRBJ2-1
cdr3_aa: CASSLDWARRNNEQFF; cdr3_nt: TGTGCCAGCAGCTTAGATTGGGCGAGGAGGAACAATGAGCAGTTCTTC; clone_size: .; v_call: TRBV7-2; d_call: .; j_call: TRBJ2-1
cdr3_aa: CASSPSQGNTEAFF; cdr3_nt: TGTGCCAGCAGTCCGTCACAGGGGAACACTGAAGCTTTCTTT; clone_size: few; v_call: TRBV12-3/TRBV12-4; d_call: .; j_call: TRBJ1-1
cdr3_aa: CASTPGGIDTEAFF; cdr3_nt: TGTGCCAGCACCCCCGGGGGGATAGACACTGAAGCTTTCTTT; clone_size: many; v_call: TRBV27; d_call: .; j_call: TRBJ1-1
cdr3_aa: CASSNPGLAETNTGELFF; cdr3_nt: TGTGCCAGCAGTAACCCGGGACTAGCGGAGACGAACACCGGGGAGCTGTTTTTT; clone_size: .; v_call: TRBV12-3/TRBV12-4; d_call: TRBD2; j_call: TRBJ2-2